The rows below give T cell receptor beta chains drawn from one sample of a study of blood T cell repertoires in COVID-19. Assay: immunoSEQ multiplex PCR; the TCRdb copy retains only in-frame clones and omits some. The sample yields approximately 85,000 clones, roughly 92% seen once. The sequenced material came from peripheral blood. The receptor set was obtained from an older woman with active COVID-19. Both conserved end residues are part of each CDR3. Each record gives: clone size, D gene, J gene, V gene, CDR3 protein, CDR3 DNA. A D gene is named only where the DNA matches it firmly. Size is omitted from some rows. Given values are once, few, many or a class for expanded clones.

NA,NA,TRBJ2-2,TRBV28,CASTRRTGELFF,TGTGCCAGCACCCGGAGGACCGGGGAGCTGTTTTTT
NA,TRBD1,TRBJ1-1,TRBV18,CASSPRQGSFTEAFF,TGTGCCAGCTCACCTCGACAGGGCTCCTTCACTGAAGCTTTCTTT
NA,NA,TRBJ1-1,TRBV6-5,CASRRQYSNTEAFF,TGTGCCAGCAGGAGACAATACTCGAACACTGAAGCTTTCTTT
NA,NA,TRBJ2-7,TRBV11-3,CASSYTYEQYF,TGTGCCAGCAGCTATACCTACGAGCAGTACTTC
NA,TRBD1,TRBJ2-3,TRBV10-2,CASSTGGRDTQYF,TGCGCCAGCAGTACAGGGGGCAGAGATACGCAGTATTTT
NA,NA,TRBJ1-6,TRBV7-2,CASSLVAGTYNSPLHF,TGTGCCAGCAGCTTAGTAGCAGGGACCTATAATTCACCCCTCCACTTT
NA,TRBD1,TRBJ2-2,TRBV9,CASSVGTVDTGELFF,TGTGCCAGCAGCGTCGGGACAGTTGACACCGGGGAGCTGTTTTTT
NA,TRBD1,TRBJ1-2,TRBV2,CASRTTGGAYGYTF,TGTGCCAGCAGAACGACAGGGGGCGCTTATGGCTACACCTTC
NA,TRBD1,TRBJ2-1,TRBV24-1,CATSDEDRAFTQEQFF,TGTGCCACCAGTGATGAGGACAGGGCTTTCACTCAGGAGCAGTTCTTC
NA,TRBD2,TRBJ2-1,TRBV19,CASSNPPSGTYNEQFF,TGTGCCAGTAGTAATCCCCCTAGCGGGACCTACAATGAGCAGTTCTTC
NA,NA,TRBJ2-3,TRBV6-4,CASRGGLLDTQYF,TGTGCCAGCAGAGGGGGTCTTCTAGATACGCAGTATTTT
NA,TRBD2,TRBJ2-3,TRBV19,CASSIIRLAGDTSTDTQYF,TGTGCCAGTAGTATAATTCGACTAGCGGGCGATACTAGCACAGATACGCAGTATTTT
NA,NA,TRBJ2-6,TRBV3-1/TRBV3-2,CASSPQGGANVLTF,TGTGCCAGCAGCCCCCAGGGTGGGGCCAACGTCCTGACTTTC
once,NA,TRBJ2-3,TRBV12-5,CASGLVPPPLVSTDTQYF,TGTGCTAGTGGTTTGGTACCCCCCCCTCTAGTTAGCACAGATACGCAGTATTTT
NA,TRBD2,TRBJ2-2,TRBV5-4,CASSSLAGNTGELFF,TGTGCCAGCAGCTCCTTAGCGGGGAACACCGGGGAGCTGTTTTTT
NA,NA,TRBJ2-7,TRBV12-3/TRBV12-4,CASSYYPTGEQYF,TGTGCCAGCAGCTATTACCCTACTGGTGAGCAGTACTTC
NA,NA,TRBJ2-7,TRBV21-1,CASSKGLPSYEQYF,TGTGCCAGCAGCAAGGGCTTGCCGTCCTACGAGCAGTACTTC
NA,TRBD1,TRBJ1-6,TRBV5-6,CASSLDGQGDSPLHF,TGTGCCAGCAGCTTGGACGGACAGGGGGACTCACCCCTCCACTTT
NA,TRBD1,TRBJ1-1,TRBV18,CASSPTGVNTEAFF,TGTGCCAGCTCACCGACAGGGGTGAACACTGAAGCTTTCTTT
NA,TRBD1,TRBJ1-4,TRBV28,CASRWRQGNEKLFF,TGTGCCAGCAGATGGAGACAGGGGAATGAAAAACTGTTTTTT
NA,NA,TRBJ2-2,TRBV28,CASSTLGGGRELFF,TGTGCCAGCAGCACCCTGGGGGGAGGCCGGGAGCTGTTTTTT
NA,TRBD1,TRBJ1-1,TRBV24-1,CATSDSHTGGGEAFF,TGTGCCACCAGTGATTCCCATACAGGGGGAGGTGAAGCTTTCTTT
NA,NA,TRBJ2-2,TRBV5-1,CASTSRPQANTGELFF,TGCGCCAGCACGTCCAGACCCCAGGCGAACACCGGGGAGCTGTTTTTT
NA,TRBD1,TRBJ2-2,TRBV19,CASSTWDSYTGELFF,TGTGCCAGTAGTACTTGGGACAGCTACACCGGGGAGCTGTTTTTT
NA,TRBD1,TRBJ2-1,TRBV5-1,CASSLAGTGGNEQFF,TGCGCCAGCAGCTTGGCCGGGACAGGGGGCAATGAGCAGTTCTTC
NA,TRBD2,TRBJ2-2,TRBV5-4,CASSPSQRGAGGELFF,TGTGCCAGCAGCCCAAGTCAGCGGGGAGCGGGCGGGGAGCTGTTTTTT
NA,TRBD2,TRBJ2-6,TRBV3-1/TRBV3-2,CASSQDWGGYSGANVLTF,TGTGCCAGCAGCCAAGATTGGGGGGGTTACTCTGGGGCCAACGTCCTGACTTTC